This T cell receptor (beta chain) is from a study of PD-1 blockade in classical Hodgkin lymphoma. Study-wide context: The nivolumab dose that patients received was 3 mg/kg, given intravenously every 2 weeks.

CDR1 and CDR2 from the germline V gene are MNHNY and SVGAGI (reference sequence). The CDR3 has 11 amino acids. The ends were cut back, 4 bases at V and 3 bases at J, with 2 bases in the middle. Study-level findings and limits: Researchers reported that CD4+ TCR diversity, though not CD8+, rose significantly by C4D1.

Using immunoSEQ multiplex PCR, the repertoire was profiled, and TCRdb retains in-frame clones only, with some absent. The table has more than 140,000 clones, 78% seen once. Each patient experienced a relapse that followed autologous stem cell transplantation, and brentuximab vedotin exposure varied. Worth noting for this clone: Its antigen is as yet unknown.

The sequencing here drew on peripheral blood mononuclear cells (PBMCs), taken before the second cycle of nivolumab. This receptor was taken from a human donor with classical Hodgkin lymphoma. The gene calls are TRBV6-6 and TRBJ2-3; no clear D. CDR3 bases: TGTGCCAGCAGTTTGACAGATACGCAGTATTTT. Translated: CASSLTDTQYF.